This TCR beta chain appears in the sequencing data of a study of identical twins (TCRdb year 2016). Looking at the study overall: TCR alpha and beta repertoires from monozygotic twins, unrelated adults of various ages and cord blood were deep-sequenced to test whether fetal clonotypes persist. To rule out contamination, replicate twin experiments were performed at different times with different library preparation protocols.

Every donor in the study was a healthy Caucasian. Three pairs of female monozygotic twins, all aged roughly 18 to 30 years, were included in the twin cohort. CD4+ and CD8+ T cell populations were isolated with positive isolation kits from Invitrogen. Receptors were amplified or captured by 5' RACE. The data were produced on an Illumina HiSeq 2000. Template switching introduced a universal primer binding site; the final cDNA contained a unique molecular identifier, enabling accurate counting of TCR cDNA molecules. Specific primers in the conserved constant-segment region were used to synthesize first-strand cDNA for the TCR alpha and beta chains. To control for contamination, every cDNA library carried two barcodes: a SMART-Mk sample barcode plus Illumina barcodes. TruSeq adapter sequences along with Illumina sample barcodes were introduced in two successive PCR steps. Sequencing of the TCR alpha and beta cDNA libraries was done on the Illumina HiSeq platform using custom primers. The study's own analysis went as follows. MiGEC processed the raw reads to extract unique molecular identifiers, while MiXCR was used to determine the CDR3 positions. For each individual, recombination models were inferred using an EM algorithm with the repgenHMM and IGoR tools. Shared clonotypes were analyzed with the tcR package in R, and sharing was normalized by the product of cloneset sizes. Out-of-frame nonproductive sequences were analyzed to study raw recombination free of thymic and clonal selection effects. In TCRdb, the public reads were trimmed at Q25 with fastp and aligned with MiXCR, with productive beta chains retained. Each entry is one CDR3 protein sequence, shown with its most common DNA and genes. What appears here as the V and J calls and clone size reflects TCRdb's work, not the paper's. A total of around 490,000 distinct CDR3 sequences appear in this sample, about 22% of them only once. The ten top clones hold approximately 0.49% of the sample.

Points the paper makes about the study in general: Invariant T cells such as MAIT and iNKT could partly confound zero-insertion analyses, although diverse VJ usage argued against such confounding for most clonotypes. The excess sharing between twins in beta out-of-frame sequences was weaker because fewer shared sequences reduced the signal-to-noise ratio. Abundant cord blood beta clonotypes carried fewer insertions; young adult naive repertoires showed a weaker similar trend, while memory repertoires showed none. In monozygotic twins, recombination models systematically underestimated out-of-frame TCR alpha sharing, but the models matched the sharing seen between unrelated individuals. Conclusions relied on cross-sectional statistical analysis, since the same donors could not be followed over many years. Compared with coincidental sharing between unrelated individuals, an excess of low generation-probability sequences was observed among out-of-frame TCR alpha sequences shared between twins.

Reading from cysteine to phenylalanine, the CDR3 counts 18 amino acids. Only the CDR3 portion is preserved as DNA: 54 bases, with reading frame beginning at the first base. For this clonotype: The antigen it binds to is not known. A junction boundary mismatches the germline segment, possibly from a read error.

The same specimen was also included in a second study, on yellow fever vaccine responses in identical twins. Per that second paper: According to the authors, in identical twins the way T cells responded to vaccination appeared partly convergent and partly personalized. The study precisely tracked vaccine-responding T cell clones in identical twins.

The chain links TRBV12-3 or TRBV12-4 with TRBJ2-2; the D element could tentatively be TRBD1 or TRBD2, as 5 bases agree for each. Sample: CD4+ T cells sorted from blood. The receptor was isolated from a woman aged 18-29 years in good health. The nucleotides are TGTACCAGCTGTTTATTAGGCCGGGACCGGGGCAGAACCGGGGAGCTGTTTTTT. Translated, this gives CTSCLLGRDRGRTGELFF.